The 6 T cell receptor beta chains presented below share a single source sample, sequenced in a study of T cell repertoires in cytomegalovirus infection (dated by TCRdb to between 2018 and 2021). Instrument used: Illumina HiSeq 1500. The public reads were reprocessed in TCRdb via fastp at Q25 and MiXCR, keeping in-frame beta chains. Rows with a matching CDR3 protein are joined into one entry that keeps the most common DNA and genes. This sample has roughly 500,000 distinct CDR3 sequences in its table, and approximately 11% of those were observed once. In total, the top ten clones hold roughly 10% of the sample. Input material: PBMCs. The source of these receptors is a human donor in good health (CMV status not recorded). Some clones in this sample may be carry-over from other donors' samples.

The V and J genes are TRBV20-1 and TRBJ2-5, with 8 bases aligning to TRBD2. After removal of 3 bases from V and 4 bases from J, the junction contained 10 bases not matched to a gene. CDR1 and CDR2 (germline): DFQATT, SNEGSKA (reference sequence). CDR3 length: 15 amino acids. CDR3 region: CSARAGGRVTETQYF. The CDR3 DNA is TGCAGTGCTAGGGCGGGGGGCAGGGTGACAGAGACCCAGTACTTC.

This clonotype was observed a few times. The genes are TRBV7-9 and TRBJ1-1, with D hard to call. Trimming left V 3 bases short and J 5 bases short, with 4 bases between. The CDR3 sequence is 11 residues long. In germline, CDR1 is SEHNR, CDR2 FQNEAQ (reference sequence). DNA of the CDR3: TGTGCCAGCAGCTTCGAGACTGAAGCTTTCTTT. It codes for CASSFETEAFF.

In this sample, this clonotype turned up a few times. The chain employs TRBV10-1 and TRBJ1-1; D is undetermined. The V end was cut by 2 bases, the J end by 2 bases, with 15 bases between. The CDR3 sequence is 16 residues long. Germline assignment: CDR1 WNHNN and CDR2 SYGVQD (reference sequence). The CDR3 bases are TGCGCCAGCAGTGAGGCAAGGCCGGGAACTAACACTGAAGCTTTCTTT. The encoded protein is CASSEARPGTNTEAFF.

This clonotype was observed at least ten times. The CDR3 nucleotides are TGTGCCAGCAGCTGGGGGGGTTCTAGCACAGATACGCAGTATTTT. Translation: CASSWGGSSTDTQYF. The chain combines TRBV5-4 with TRBJ2-3, with 7 bases lining up with TRBD2. Germline V lookup: CDR1 SGHNT, CDR2 YYREEE (reference sequence). The CDR3 loop spans 15 amino acids. Trimming cost V 3 bases and J 0 bases; bases outside gene matches: 4. Together with reference TRBV5-4 and TRBJ2-3, the CDR3 gives the full variable domain: ETGVTQSPTHLIKTRGQQVTLRCSSQSGHNTVSWYQQALGQGPQFIFQYYREEENGRGNFPPRFSGLQFPNYSSELNVNALELDDSALYLCASSWGGSSTDTQYFGPGTRLTVL.

Many counts were recorded for this clonotype. This chain joins TRBV7-6 and TRBJ2-1, with 8 bases lining up with TRBD2. The V gene's germline CDR1 is SGHVS and CDR2 FNYEAQ. CDR3 size: 15 residues. The J segment lost 0 bases and the V segment lost 3 bases, leaving 1 base of the junction unmatched. CDR3 DNA: TGTGCCAGCAGCTTGGGGACTAGCTCCTACAATGAGCAGTTCTTC. Translating gives CASSLGTSSYNEQFF.

There are many counts of this clonotype. The J gene is TRBJ2-2, the V gene TRBV7-2; D gene uncertain. The CDR3 contains 15 residues. With 1 base removed from V and 4 bases from J, the gap between germline ends came to 10 bases. Germline CDR1 reads SGHTA; CDR2 reads FQGNSA. The chain's CDR3 is CASSLGRRGTGELFF. CDR3 in DNA: TGTGCCAGCAGCTTAGGAAGGCGAGGCACCGGGGAGCTGTTTTTT.